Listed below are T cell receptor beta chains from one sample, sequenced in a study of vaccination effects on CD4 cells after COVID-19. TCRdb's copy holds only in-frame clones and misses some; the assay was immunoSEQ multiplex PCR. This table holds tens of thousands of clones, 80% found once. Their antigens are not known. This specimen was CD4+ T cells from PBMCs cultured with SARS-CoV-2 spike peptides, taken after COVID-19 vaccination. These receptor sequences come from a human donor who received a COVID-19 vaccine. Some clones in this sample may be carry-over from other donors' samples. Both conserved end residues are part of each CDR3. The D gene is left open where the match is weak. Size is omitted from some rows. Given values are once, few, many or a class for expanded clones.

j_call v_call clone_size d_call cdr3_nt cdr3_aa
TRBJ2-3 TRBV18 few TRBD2 TGTGCCAGCTCAAAGATGACTAGCTCTCGCACAGATACGCAGTATTTT CASSKMTSSRTDTQYF
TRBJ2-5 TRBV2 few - TGTGCCAGCAGTGAAAGGGGGTACCAAGAGACCCAGTACTTC CASSERGYQETQYF
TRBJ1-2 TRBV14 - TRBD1 TGTGCCAGCAGCCAAATAAGACAGGGGTCTAACTATGGCTACACCTTC CASSQIRQGSNYGYTF
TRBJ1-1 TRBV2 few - TGTGCCAGCTGCTTTCAAGGGGGCACTGAAGCTTTCTTT CASCFQGGTEAFF
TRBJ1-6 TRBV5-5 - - TGTGCCAGCAGACGTGCGTTGTTGGGGAATTCACCCCTCCACTTT CASRRALLGNSPLHF
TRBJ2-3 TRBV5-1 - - TGCGCCAGCAGCGAGGGGAGCACAGATACGCAGTATTTT CASSEGSTDTQYF
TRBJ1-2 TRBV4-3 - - TGCGCCAGCAGCCAAGATTTACAGGTCGGTAACTATGGCTACACCTTC CASSQDLQVGNYGYTF
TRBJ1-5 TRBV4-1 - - TGCGCCAGCAGCGGCCGGGCCAATAGCAATCAGCCCCAGCATTTT CASSGRANSNQPQHF
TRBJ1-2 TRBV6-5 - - TGTGCCAGCAGTTACATTCGGGACCAGGCGGATGGCTACACCTTC CASSYIRDQADGYTF
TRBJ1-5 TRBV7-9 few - TGTGCCAGCAGCTTAGGGCAGGAGTATAGCAATCAGCCCCAGCATTTT CASSLGQEYSNQPQHF
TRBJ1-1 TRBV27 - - TGTGCCAGCAGTTTAAGCAGGAACACTGAAGCTTTCTTT CASSLSRNTEAFF
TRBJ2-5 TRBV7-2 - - TGTGCCAGCAGCTTAGTTGGGGGACCGCAAGAGACCCAGTACTTC CASSLVGGPQETQYF
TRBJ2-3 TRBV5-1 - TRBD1 TGCGCCAGCAGTCGGGACAGGGTTGATACGCAGTATTTT CASSRDRVDTQYF
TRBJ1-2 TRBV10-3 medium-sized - TGTGCCATCAGTGCTCCAGGGGCCGACCCTTCTAACTATGGCTACACCTTC CAISAPGADPSNYGYTF
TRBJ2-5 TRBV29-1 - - TGCAGCGTTGATGGGACAACCGCCCCTCAAGAGACCCAGTACTTC CSVDGTTAPQETQYF
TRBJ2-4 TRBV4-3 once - TGCGCCAGCAGCCAGGATCGGGCTAGTAGCATTCAGTACTTC CASSQDRASSIQYF
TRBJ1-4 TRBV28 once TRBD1 TGTGCCAGCAGTTCCCTGGGACAGGGTAAAATAGGTGAAAAACTGTTTTTT CASSSLGQGKIGEKLFF
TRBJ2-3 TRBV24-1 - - TGTGCCACTAGTAGGCAAACAGATACGCAGTATTTT CATSRQTDTQYF
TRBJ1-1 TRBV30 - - TGTGCCTGGGAGTCGGGGGCGGGGGTAGCTTTCTTT CAWESGAGVAFF
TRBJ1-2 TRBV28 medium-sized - TGTGCCAGCCGACTTCCGGATGAGGGCTATGGCTACACCTTC CASRLPDEGYGYTF
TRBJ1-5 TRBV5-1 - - TGCGCCAGCAGCTTGGACGGCAACAATCAGCCCCAGCATTTT CASSLDGNNQPQHF
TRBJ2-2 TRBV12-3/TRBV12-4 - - TGTGCCATGGGACACACGAACACCGGGGAGCTGTTTTTT CAMGHTNTGELFF
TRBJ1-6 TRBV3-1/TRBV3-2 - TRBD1 TGTGCCAGCAGCCGACCAGGGGGCTGGAATTCACCCCTCCACTTT CASSRPGGWNSPLHF
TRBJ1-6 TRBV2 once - TGTGCCAGCAGTGTCCGGGGTTGGTCACCCCTCCACTTT CASSVRGWSPLHF
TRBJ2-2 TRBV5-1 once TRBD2 TGCGCCAGCAGCTTGGCGGGAGGAACGAACACCGGGGAGCTGTTTTTT CASSLAGGTNTGELFF
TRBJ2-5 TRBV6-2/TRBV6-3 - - TGTGCCAGCAGTTACGGCGGGACACAAGAGACCCAGTACTTC CASSYGGTQETQYF
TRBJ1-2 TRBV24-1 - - TGTGCCACCAGTGACCCCCGACGGGGTAATGGCTACACCTTC CATSDPRRGNGYTF
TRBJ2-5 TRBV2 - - TGTGCCAGCAGTGAATGGGGCATCAGAGAGACCCAGTACTTC CASSEWGIRETQYF
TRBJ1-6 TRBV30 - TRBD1 TGTGCCTGGACCCCGGGACAGGGCGCTTCTTCACCCCTCCACTTT CAWTPGQGASSPLHF
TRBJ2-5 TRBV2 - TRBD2 TGTGCCAGCAGAGAGACTAGCCAAGGCGGCGAGACCCAGTACTTC CASRETSQGGETQYF
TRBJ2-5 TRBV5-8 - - TGTGCCAGCCCGGGGGAGACCCAGTACTTC CASPGETQYF
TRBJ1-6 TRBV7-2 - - TGTGCCAGCAGCTCCTACGGATCCTATTCACCCCTCCACTTT CASSSYGSYSPLHF
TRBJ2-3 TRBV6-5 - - TGTGCCAGTCGGGACTCCTTCACAGATACGCAGTATTTT CASRDSFTDTQYF
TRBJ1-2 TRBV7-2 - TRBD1 TGTGCCAGCCGTAGACAGGGGGCTAACTATGGCTACACCTTC CASRRQGANYGYTF
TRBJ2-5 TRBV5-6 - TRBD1 TGTGCCAGCAAGGGAGACTCGACAGGGAAAGAGACCCAGTACTTC CASKGDSTGKETQYF
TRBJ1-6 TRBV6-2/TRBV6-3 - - TGTGCCAGCAGTTACTTGACGGAAAATTCACCCCTCCACTTT CASSYLTENSPLHF
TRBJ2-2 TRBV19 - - TGTGCCAGTAGTATAGTCGTCTTCAGGAGGGACACCGGGGAGCTGTTTTTT CASSIVVFRRDTGELFF
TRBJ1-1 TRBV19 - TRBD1 TGTGCCAGTACCTCGTCCCAGGGGGCGGAAAGACTGGTCTTT CASTSSQGAERLVF
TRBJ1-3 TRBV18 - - TGTGCCAGCTCACCGGGCAGATCGGGAAACACCATATATTTT CASSPGRSGNTIYF
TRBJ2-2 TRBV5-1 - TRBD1 TGCGCCAGCAGCAGGGGGCCCGACACCGGGGAGCTGTTTTTT CASSRGPDTGELFF
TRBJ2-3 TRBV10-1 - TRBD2 TGCGCCAGCAGAGGGACTAGCGAAAATACGCAGTATTTT CASRGTSENTQYF
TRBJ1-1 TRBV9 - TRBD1 TGTGCCAGCAGCAACAGACAGGGCAACACTGAAGCTTTCTTT CASSNRQGNTEAFF